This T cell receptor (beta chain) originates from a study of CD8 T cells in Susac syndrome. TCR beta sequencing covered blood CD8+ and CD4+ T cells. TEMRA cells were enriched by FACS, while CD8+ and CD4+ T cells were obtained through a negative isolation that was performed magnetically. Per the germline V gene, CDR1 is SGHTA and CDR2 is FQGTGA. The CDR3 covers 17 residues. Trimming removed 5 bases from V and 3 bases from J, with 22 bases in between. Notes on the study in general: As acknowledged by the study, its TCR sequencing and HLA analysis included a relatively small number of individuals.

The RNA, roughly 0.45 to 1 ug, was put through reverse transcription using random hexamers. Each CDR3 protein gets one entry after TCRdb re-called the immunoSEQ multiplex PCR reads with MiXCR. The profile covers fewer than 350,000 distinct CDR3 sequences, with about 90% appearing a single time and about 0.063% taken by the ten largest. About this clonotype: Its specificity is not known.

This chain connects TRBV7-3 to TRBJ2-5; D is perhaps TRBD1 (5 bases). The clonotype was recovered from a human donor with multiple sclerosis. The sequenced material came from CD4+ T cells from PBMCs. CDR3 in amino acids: CASSLGPTVGREETQYF. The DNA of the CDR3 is TGTGCCAGCAGCCTGGGCCCGACAGTCGGTCGGGAAGAGACCCAGTACTTC.